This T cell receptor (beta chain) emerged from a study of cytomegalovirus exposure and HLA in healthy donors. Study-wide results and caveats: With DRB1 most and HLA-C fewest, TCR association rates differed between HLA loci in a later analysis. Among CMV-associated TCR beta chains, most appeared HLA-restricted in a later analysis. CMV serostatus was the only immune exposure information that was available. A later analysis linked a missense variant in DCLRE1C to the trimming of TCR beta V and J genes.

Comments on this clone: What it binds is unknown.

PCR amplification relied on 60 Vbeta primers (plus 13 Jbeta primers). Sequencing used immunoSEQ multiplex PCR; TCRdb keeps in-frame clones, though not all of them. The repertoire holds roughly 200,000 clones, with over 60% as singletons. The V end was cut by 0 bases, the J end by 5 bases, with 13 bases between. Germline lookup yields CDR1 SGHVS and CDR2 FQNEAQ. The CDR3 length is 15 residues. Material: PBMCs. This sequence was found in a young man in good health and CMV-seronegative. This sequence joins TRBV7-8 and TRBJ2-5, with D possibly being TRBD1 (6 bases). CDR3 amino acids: CASSLAVQGGETQYF. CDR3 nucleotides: TGTGCCAGCAGCTTAGCGGTACAGGGCGGGGAGACCCAGTACTTC.